Following are 32 T cell receptor beta chains from one sample sequenced in a study of shared clonotypes between healthy human individuals (TCRdb year 2020). The protocol used for the library was the immunoSEQ multiplex PCR assay. Sourced from immuneACCESS, this table was stored by TCRdb with only in-frame sequences that have V and J called. A share of the clones is absent; for the studies checked, an unresolved V gene accounts for under half, and the remainder has no known explanation. This sample has about 530,000 clones in its table, and almost 97% of those were observed once. The ten most abundant clones make up roughly 0.06% of the sample. Sequencing used naive CD4+ T cells sorted from blood. The meaning of the sample's cell subset or site label: CD45RA+ positively selected. The receptors here all came from a woman in her twenties or thirties in good health.

The rearrangement links TRBV29-1 to TRBJ1-1; possibly TRBD1 for D (6 bases). CDR3 length: 13 amino acids. The V end lost 4 bases, the J end lost 7 bases, and 16 bases lay between the germline ends. The germline V gene encodes CDR1 SQVTM and CDR2 ANQGSEA. CDR3 coding DNA: TGCAGCGTTGTGAGGGGGGGCCCAAGTGAAGCTTTCTTT. This sequence encodes CSVVRGGPSEAFF.

This rearrangement joins TRBV11-3 to TRBJ2-1, with D tentatively TRBD2 (6 bases). CDR3 length equals 15 residues. Germline values: CDR1 SGHNT, CDR2 YENEEA. Trimming stripped 0 bases from V and 5 bases from J, with 11 bases between. CDR3 in amino acids: CASSLDPGLNNEQFF. The CDR3 region has the DNA TGTGCCAGCAGCTTAGACCCGGGACTTAACAATGAGCAGTTCTTC.

This chain links TRBV28 with TRBJ1-5; 8 positions agree with TRBD1. Germline loops: CDR1 MDHEN, CDR2 SYDVKM. This CDR3 has 15 residues. V lost 6 bases, J lost 5 bases, and 9 bases stayed unmatched. The CDR3 region is CASRRMDRVDQPQHF. Written as DNA, the CDR3 is TGTGCCAGCAGACGTATGGACAGGGTGGATCAGCCCCAGCATTTT.

The chain links TRBV30 to TRBJ2-7; no clear D gene. This CDR3 spans 11 amino acids. V lost 2 bases, J lost 5 bases, and 7 bases lay in between. CDR1 and CDR2 (germline): GTSNPN, SVGIG (reference sequence). In DNA form, the CDR3 reads TGTGCCTGGAGTCTGGCCAACGAGCAGTACTTC. This codes for CAWSLANEQYF.

This sequence joins TRBV19 and TRBJ1-3; 9 bases line up with TRBD1. The CDR3 runs to 16 residues. J gave up 4 bases and V 8 bases, and 12 bases lay outside the gene matches. Germline V lookup: CDR1 LNHDA, CDR2 SQIVND (reference sequence). The CDR3 region has the DNA TGTGCCAGTCAACGGACAGGGGCCGCGGCCGGAAACACCATATATTTT. It specifies CASQRTGAAAGNTIYF.

The chain employs TRBV29-1 and TRBJ2-5, with D unclear. Germline V CDR1 and CDR2: SQVTM, ANQGSEA. This CDR3 is built from 13 residues. V was pared by 4 bases and J by 5 bases, with 14 bases between. The CDR3 DNA follows: TGCAGCGTTGTTTTCGTGTTTCGGGAGACCCAGTACTTC. It yields the protein CSVVFVFRETQYF.

This clone was seen a few times. The chain employs TRBV5-1 and TRBJ1-2; possibly TRBD1 for D (5 bases). CDR1 and CDR2 from the germline V gene are SGHRS and YFSETQ. The CDR3 consists of 14 residues. Trimming left V 5 bases short and J 2 bases short, with 13 bases between. The CDR3 DNA reads as TGCGCCAGCAGTCCCCAGGGAGAGAACTATGGCTACACCTTC. Translation gives CASSPQGENYGYTF.

The sample holds one count of this clone. The chain carries TRBV9 and TRBJ2-4, with TRBD1 matching 7 bases. Germline loops: CDR1 SGDLS, CDR2 YYNGEE. Losses at the gene ends were 1 base for V and 8 bases for J; bases not matched to a gene: 9. This CDR3 comprises 15 residues. CDR3 sequence (DNA): TGTGCCAGCAGCGTACTAGGGGGCGATCCTGACATTCAGTACTTC. This translates into CASSVLGGDPDIQYF.

The V call is TRBV29-1, the J call TRBJ1-5; D may be TRBD1 (5 bases). This CDR3 comprises 13 residues. V was clipped by 8 bases and J by 2 bases, with 13 bases between them. The germline V gene has CDR1 SQVTM and CDR2 ANQGSEA. The CDR3: CSTWEGGNQPQHF. The CDR3, as DNA: TGCAGCACATGGGAAGGGGGCAATCAGCCCCAGCATTTT.

The V and J genes are TRBV11-2 and TRBJ2-5, with 9 nucleotides matching TRBD2. The CDR3 contains 14 residues. Germline V gene sequence: CDR1 SGHAT, CDR2 FQNNGV. V lost 3 bases and J lost 5; bases outside the gene matches: 4. CDR3 bases: TGTGCCAGCAGCTTTAGCGGGAGAGCGGAGACCCAGTACTTC. Translation: CASSFSGRAETQYF.

The chain uses TRBV28 and TRBJ2-7; D is tentatively TRBD1 or TRBD2 (5 bases each). This CDR3 has 15 residues. Trimming pared 1 base from V and 5 bases from J, leaving 15 bases between. CDR1 MDHEN and CDR2 SYDVKM come from the germline V gene. The CDR3 DNA sequence: TGTGCCAGCAGTTTATCTCCGGGACCCAGCCACGAGCAGTACTTC. This sequence encodes CASSLSPGPSHEQYF. Combining the CDR3 with reference TRBV28 and TRBJ2-7 gives the whole variable domain DVKVTQSSRYLVKRTGEKVFLECVQDMDHENMFWYRQDPGLGLRLIYFSYDVKMKEKGDIPEGYSVSREKKERFSLILESASTNQTSMYLCASSLSPGPSHEQYFGPGTRLTVT.

CDR3 in DNA: TGTGCCAGCTCACCAGGCAATCTAGCGGGCGGAGAGACCCAGTACTTC. Its protein product is CASSPGNLAGGETQYF. The V gene is TRBV18, the J gene TRBJ2-5, with 8 bases fitting TRBD2. The CDR3 loop spans 16 amino acids. Germline V lookup: CDR1 KGHSH, CDR2 LQKENI. V shed 2 bases, J shed 4 bases, and the junction held 9 bases outside the gene matches.

This clone was observed a handful of times. The chain links TRBV2 to TRBJ2-2; unclear D gene. V lost 0 bases and J lost 7, with 0 bases in between. Germline CDR1 reads SNHLY; CDR2 reads FYNNEI. The CDR3 covers 11 residues. CDR3 nucleotide sequence: TGTGCCAGCAGTGAAGCCGGGGAGCTGTTTTTT. Translated: CASSEAGELFF.

The chain joins TRBV28 to TRBJ2-3; no firm D call. The CDR3 runs to 12 residues. Germline V lookup: CDR1 MDHEN, CDR2 SYDVKM. Trimming took 2 bases from V and 5 from J, leaving 5 bases between them. The CDR3 bases are TGTGCCAGCAGTTTAGATGGAGATACGCAGTATTTT. This codes for CASSLDGDTQYF.

V gene TRBV25-1 combines with J gene TRBJ2-1; 9 nucleotides line up with TRBD1. The germline V gene has CDR1 MGHDK and CDR2 SYGVNS. The CDR3 length is 14 residues. The junction had 5 bases not matched to a gene; V was cut back by 4 bases and J by 7 bases. The CDR3 DNA sequence: TGTGCCAGCAGTGCACAGGGGGCGGGTAATGAGCAGTTCTTC. Protein: CASSAQGAGNEQFF. The full variable domain, its missing parts supplied by reference TRBV25-1 and TRBJ2-1, is EADIYQTPRYLVIGTGKKITLECSQTMGHDKMYWYQQDPGMELHLIHYSYGVNSTEKGDLSSESTVSRIRTEHFPLTLESARPSHTSQYLCASSAQGAGNEQFFGPGTRLTVL.

The V and J genes are TRBV29-1 and TRBJ2-1, with D hard to call. The germline V gene has CDR1 SQVTM and CDR2 ANQGSEA. V was cut by 5 bases and J by 13 bases, with 6 bases left in between. The CDR3 covers 8 residues. In DNA, the CDR3 is TGCAGCGTTCCTATCCAGTTCTTC. Its protein product is CSVPIQFF.

This rearrangement joins TRBV9 to TRBJ2-7; the D is unclear. With 4 bases removed from V and 4 bases from J, the gap between germline ends came to 12 bases. Germline CDR1 and CDR2: SGDLS and YYNGEE. The CDR3 is made up of 13 amino acids. In DNA form, the CDR3 reads TGTGCCAGCAGCCCATACGAGAGGTACGAGCAGTACTTC. This sequence encodes CASSPYERYEQYF.

The chain is built from TRBV29-1 and TRBJ1-2; D uncertain. The germline V and J ends were trimmed by 7 bases and 5 bases, with 11 bases remaining between them. CDR1 and CDR2 from the germline V gene are SQVTM and ANQGSEA. This CDR3 region has 11 residues. CDR3 in amino acids: CSAGWGYGYTF. CDR3 nucleotide sequence: TGCAGCGCGGGATGGGGTTATGGCTACACCTTC. The full variable domain, completed using reference TRBV29-1 and TRBJ1-2, is SAVISQKPSRDICQRGTSLTIQCQVDSQVTMMFWYRQQPGQSLTLIATANQGSEATYESGFVIDKFPISRPNLTFSTLTVSNMSPEDSSIYLCSAGWGYGYTFGSGTRLTVV.

The chain's CDR3 is CASSSGINQGALTEAFF. The CDR3 nucleotides are TGTGCCAGCAGTTCAGGCATCAACCAGGGGGCGTTAACTGAAGCTTTCTTT. The chain links TRBV27 to TRBJ1-1; 8 bases align to TRBD1. V gave up 4 bases and J gave up 5 bases; unmatched junction bases: 15. Germline CDR1 MNHEY, CDR2 SMNVEV (reference sequence). This CDR3 spans 17 amino acids.

The rearrangement joins TRBV5-1 to TRBJ2-1, with 10 positions matching TRBD2. This CDR3 spans 18 amino acids. With V trimmed by 2 bases and J by 1 base, 9 bases remained unmatched. Germline V CDR1 and CDR2: SGHRS, YFSETQ. The CDR3 coding sequence is TGCGCCAGCAGCTTCGTGGGGAGCGGGAGGGTATCCTACAATGAGCAGTTCTTC. Its translation: CASSFVGSGRVSYNEQFF.

V is TRBV28 and J is TRBJ1-2, with 7 bases fitting TRBD1. Germline V gene sequence: CDR1 MDHEN, CDR2 SYDVKM. V was pared by 7 bases and J by 0 bases, with 8 bases of the junction left unmatched. The CDR3 length is 15 residues. For the CDR3, the DNA is TGTGCCAGCAAGACAGGGAGGCTCTCTAACTATGGCTACACCTTC. It yields the protein CASKTGRLSNYGYTF.

The chain joins TRBV19 to TRBJ1-5; possible D gene TRBD1, 6 bases. Germline V lookup: CDR1 LNHDA, CDR2 SQIVND (reference sequence). V was pared by 9 bases and J by 1 base, with 16 bases between. The CDR3 has 15 amino acids. CDR3 nucleotide sequence: TGTGCCAGCCATACAGGGCTCGGAAGCAATCAGCCCCAGCATTTT. Protein product: CASHTGLGSNQPQHF.

The chain is built from TRBV2 and TRBJ2-7, with D possibly matching TRBD1 (6 bases). Looked up from germline, CDR1 is SNHLY and CDR2 is FYNNEI. The CDR3 extends over 14 amino acids. Trimming took off 7 bases at V and 6 bases at J, with 19 bases between the two ends. As DNA, the CDR3 is TGTGCCAGCACCGAGGGGACACAGAGTGCCGAGCAGTACTTC. Translating gives CASTEGTQSAEQYF. Full variable domain (rest looked up from reference TRBV2 and TRBJ2-7): EPEVTQTPSHQVTQMGQEVILRCVPISNHLYFYWYRQILGQKVEFLVSFYNNEISEKSEIFDDQFSVERPDGSNFTLKIRSTKLEDSAMYFCASTEGTQSAEQYFGPGTRLTVT.

This chain connects TRBV19 to TRBJ2-3; TRBD1 aligns across 9 bases. The CDR3 runs 14 residues. J lost 2 bases, V lost 6 bases, and 3 bases had no gene match. Germline CDR1 reads LNHDA; CDR2 reads SQIVND (reference sequence). The CDR3 is CASRRQGDTDTQYF. The CDR3 nucleotides read TGTGCCAGTAGAAGACAGGGGGACACAGATACGCAGTATTTT.

V is TRBV6-1 and J is TRBJ1-5, with 8 bases that match TRBD1. Looked up from germline, CDR1 is MNHNS and CDR2 is SASEGT. V was pared by 0 bases and J by 3 bases, with 7 bases of the junction left unmatched. The CDR3 is 17 amino acids. CDR3 in DNA: TGTGCCAGCAGTGAAGCGTCCGGACAGGGAAACAATCAGCCCCAGCATTTT. Its protein is CASSEASGQGNNQPQHF.

The gene calls are TRBV2 and TRBJ2-1; the D is unclear. V was pared by 8 bases and J by 4 bases, with 9 bases between. CDR1 and CDR2 from the germline V gene are SNHLY and FYNNEI. The CDR3 spans 12 residues. The CDR3 sequence: CASSGEYNEQFF. Here the CDR3 DNA reads TGTGCCAGCTCCGGCGAGTACAATGAGCAGTTCTTC.

The chain couples TRBV18 to TRBJ1-1; 11 bases are a match to TRBD1. V was clipped by 3 bases and J by 6 bases; unmatched bases: 3. This CDR3 comprises 14 residues. Germline V gives CDR1 KGHSH, CDR2 LQKENI. Here the CDR3 DNA reads TGTGCCAGCTCACCGGCGGGACAGGGGGCTGAAGCTTTCTTT. It yields the protein CASSPAGQGAEAFF.

Only one count was recorded for this clone. Other DNA sequences in the same sample also yield this CDR3. The rearrangement joins TRBV28 to TRBJ2-5, with unresolved D. The J call is uncertain, as TRBJ2-7 better fits the DNA end. The V gene's germline CDR1 is MDHEN and CDR2 SYDVKM. This CDR3 is built from 11 residues. CDR3 sequence (DNA): TGTGCCAGCAGTTCTACCTACGAGCAGTACTTC. The encoded protein is CASSSTYEQYF.

This chain joins TRBV11-3 and TRBJ2-5, with D uncertain. The CDR3 spans 11 residues. Between the trimmed V and J ends, which lost 6 bases and 4 bases, there was a span of 6 bases. Per the germline V gene, CDR1 is SGHNT and CDR2 is YENEEA. The CDR3 loop is CASRRRETQYF. The CDR3, as DNA: TGTGCCAGCAGACGAAGAGAGACCCAGTACTTC.

For the CDR3, the DNA is TGCGCCAGCAGCTTTAACGCAGGTTCCTACAATGAGCAGTTCTTC. This encodes CASSFNAGSYNEQFF. The chain carries TRBV5-1 and TRBJ2-1; D is ambiguous. CDR1 and CDR2 from the germline V gene are SGHRS and YFSETQ. The CDR3 extends over 15 amino acids. Trimming pared 2 bases from V and 1 base from J, leaving 10 bases between.

The chain combines TRBV15 with TRBJ2-1; TRBD1 matches at 8 bases. The CDR3 runs 15 residues. V lost 3 bases to trimming and J lost 6 bases; unmatched junction nucleotides: 7. The germline V gene has CDR1 LNHNV and CDR2 YYDKDF (reference sequence). CDR3 in DNA: TGTGCCACCAGCAGGGACAGGGATCGGTTCAATGAGCAGTTCTTC. It codes for CATSRDRDRFNEQFF.

The chain combines TRBV28 with TRBJ2-6, with D maybe TRBD2 (6 bases). Per the germline V gene, CDR1 is MDHEN and CDR2 is SYDVKM. V lost 8 bases and J lost 1, with 9 bases in between. The CDR3 loop spans 14 amino acids. The DNA of the CDR3 is TGTGCCAGCCTCGGGGGATCTGGGGCCAACGTCCTGACTTTC. The encoded protein is CASLGGSGANVLTF.